The rows below give T cell receptor beta chains drawn from one sample of a study of blood T cell repertoires in COVID-19. Assay: immunoSEQ multiplex PCR; the TCRdb copy retains only in-frame clones and omits some. The sample records 250,000 to 350,000 clones, around 90% being singletons. Sample: peripheral blood. The origin of the receptors is a woman in her thirties or forties who had recovered from COVID-19. Both conserved end residues are part of each CDR3. D genes are given only for firm matches. Clone size is not always given. Where it is, it says once, few, many or a class for expanded clones.

abundance	d_gene	v_gene	j_gene	CDR3nt	CDR3aa
NA	TRBD2	TRBV10-3	TRBJ2-7	TGTGCCATCAGTGATCCACCGGGACTAGTGGGCGAGCAGTACTTC	CAISDPPGLVGEQYF
NA	NA	TRBV5-8	TRBJ2-7	TGTGCCAGCAGCCCGGACCGTTCGTCCAGGGTCTGGGACGAGCAGTACTTC	CASSPDRSSRVWDEQYF
NA	NA	TRBV29-1	TRBJ1-2	TGCAGCGTTGAAAAAACGGGGTATGGCTACACCTTC	CSVEKTGYGYTF
once	NA	TRBV28	TRBJ1-1	TGTGCCAGCAGTTTAACCCCGAGGGGGGGCACTGAAGCTTTCTTT	CASSLTPRGGTEAFF
once	NA	TRBV5-1	TRBJ1-4	TGCGCCAGCAGCAGCGGATCGGAAGCAACTAATGAAAAACTGTTTTTT	CASSSGSEATNEKLFF
NA	NA	TRBV6-5	TRBJ2-7	TGTGCCAGCAGTTACTCGTGGCAGGGGCACTACGAGCAGTACTTC	CASSYSWQGHYEQYF
NA	TRBD2	TRBV7-8	TRBJ2-7	TGTGCCAGCAGCTTAGGCCCAGCGGGAGGATACGAGCAGTACTTC	CASSLGPAGGYEQYF
NA	NA	TRBV5-1	TRBJ1-4	TGCGCCAGCAGGATGGCGGGGGGCGCTGGGGAAGGGGAAAAACTGTTTTTT	CASRMAGGAGEGEKLFF
NA	NA	TRBV28	TRBJ1-5	TGTGCCAGCAGTTTCGGGGGGTCCTACAATCAGCCCCAGCATTTT	CASSFGGSYNQPQHF
NA	NA	TRBV28	TRBJ1-6	TGTGCCAGCAGTTTAGCCCAGGGGATGTCACCCCTCCACTTT	CASSLAQGMSPLHF